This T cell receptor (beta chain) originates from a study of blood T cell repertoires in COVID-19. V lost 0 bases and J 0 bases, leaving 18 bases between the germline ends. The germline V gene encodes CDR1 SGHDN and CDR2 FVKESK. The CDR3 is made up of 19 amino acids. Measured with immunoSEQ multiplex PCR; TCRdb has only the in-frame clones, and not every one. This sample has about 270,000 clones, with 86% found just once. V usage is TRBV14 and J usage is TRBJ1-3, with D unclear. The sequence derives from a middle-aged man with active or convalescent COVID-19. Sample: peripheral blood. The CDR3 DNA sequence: TGTGCCAGCAGCCAAGACCTTCTTGGTGCCAGTACCTCTGGAAACACCATATATTTT. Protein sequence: CASSQDLLGASTSGNTIYF.